This T cell receptor beta chain stems from a study of blood T cell repertoires in COVID-19. Per the authors' pipeline: Reference gene primer amplification gave estimated nucleated cell counts. Clones were read by immunoSEQ multiplex PCR, and TCRdb kept only the in-frame ones, dropping some. That table is the source of V, J and clone size, and D and trimming were worked out from the DNA. The table includes about 190,000 clones, less than 85% detected once. Deletions cut 8 bases from V and 2 bases from J, with 10 bases between. Germline CDR1 and CDR2: LNHDA and SQIVND (reference sequence). CDR3 length equals 13 residues.

Input material: peripheral blood. This clonotype was sampled from a woman aged 45-59 years with acute or convalescent COVID-19. The gene calls are TRBV19 and TRBJ1-3; D gene ambiguous. The CDR3 bases are TGTGCCAGTCGTGTGTTAGCTGGAAACACCATATATTTT. Its translation is CASRVLAGNTIYF. The complete variable domain, with remaining parts taken from reference TRBV19 and TRBJ1-3, reads DGGITQSPKYLFRKEGQNVTLSCEQNLNHDAMYWYRQDPGQGLRLIYYSQIVNDFQKGDIAEGYSVSREKKESFPLTVTSAQKNPTAFYLCASRVLAGNTIYFGEGSWLTVV.